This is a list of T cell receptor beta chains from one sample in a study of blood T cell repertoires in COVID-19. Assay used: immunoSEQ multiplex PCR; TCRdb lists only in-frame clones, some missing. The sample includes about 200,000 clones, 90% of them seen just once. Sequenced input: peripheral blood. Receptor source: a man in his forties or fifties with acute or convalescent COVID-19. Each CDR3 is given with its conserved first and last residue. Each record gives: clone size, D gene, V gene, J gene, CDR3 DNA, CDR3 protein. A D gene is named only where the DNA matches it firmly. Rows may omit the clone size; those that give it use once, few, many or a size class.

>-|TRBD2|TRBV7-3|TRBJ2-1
TGTGCCAGCAGCTTAAATAGCGGGGGGGCCCGTGAGAATGAGCAGTTCTTC
CASSLNSGGARENEQFF
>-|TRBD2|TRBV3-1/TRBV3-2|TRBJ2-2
TGTGCCAGCAGCCAACCGGGACTAGCGGGGAACACCGGGGAGCTGTTTTTT
CASSQPGLAGNTGELFF
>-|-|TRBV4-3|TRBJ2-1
TGCGCCAGCAGCCAAGGGGACTCCCGGATCAATGAGCAGTTCTTC
CASSQGDSRINEQFF
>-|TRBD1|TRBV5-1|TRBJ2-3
TGCGCCAGCAGCGGGACAGGGGCTAGCACAGATACGCAGTATTTT
CASSGTGASTDTQYF
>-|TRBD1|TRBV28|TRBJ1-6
TGTGCCAGCAGCTTGGGACAGGGGGCGCCTAATTCACCCCTCCACTTT
CASSLGQGAPNSPLHF
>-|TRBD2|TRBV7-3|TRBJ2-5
TGTGCCAGCAACCCATCCGGGGGGTTCGGGGAGACCCAGTACTTC
CASNPSGGFGETQYF
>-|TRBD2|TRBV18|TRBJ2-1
TGTGCCAGCTCACCATACCGGGCTATGACGGGGGGGACGAGTGAGCAGTTCTTC
CASSPYRAMTGGTSEQFF
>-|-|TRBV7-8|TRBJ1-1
TGTGCCAGCAGCTTAGCACAGCCCATGAACACTGAAGCTTTCTTT
CASSLAQPMNTEAFF
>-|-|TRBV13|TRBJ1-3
TGTGCCAGATTTCCGGGTAGACGGATTGCGGGAAACACCATATATTTT
CARFPGRRIAGNTIYF
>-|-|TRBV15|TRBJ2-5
TGTGCCACCAGCAGAGATCAGGGCGTAGAGACCCAGTACTTC
CATSRDQGVETQYF
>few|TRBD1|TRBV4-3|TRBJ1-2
TGCGCCAGCAGCCAACCGGGACAGGGAAGAGTTGGCTACACCTTC
CASSQPGQGRVGYTF
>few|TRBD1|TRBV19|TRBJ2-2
TGTGCCAGTAGGGGACAGGCGCGGGGCGGGGAGCTGTTTTTT
CASRGQARGGELFF
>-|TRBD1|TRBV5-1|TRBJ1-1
TGCGCCAGCAGCAGAGACAGGCCACAGGGGGATTTCTTT
CASSRDRPQGDFF
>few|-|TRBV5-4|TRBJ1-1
TGTGCCAGCAGCTTGGGAGGACAACCGAACACTGAAGCTTTCTTT
CASSLGGQPNTEAFF
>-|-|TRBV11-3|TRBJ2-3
TGTGCCAGCAGCTTAGAATCGGGGGTAGATACGCAGTATTTT
CASSLESGVDTQYF
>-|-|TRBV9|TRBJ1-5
TGTGCCAGCAGCGTGGGGGGTGGCAATCAGCCCCAGCATTTT
CASSVGGGNQPQHF
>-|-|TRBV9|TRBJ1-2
TGTGCCAGCAGCAGATTCGAGGGATCCTACTATGGCTACACCTTC
CASSRFEGSYYGYTF
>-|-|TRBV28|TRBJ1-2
TGTGCCAGCAGCCCCTCGGGGGGGGGCTACACCTTC
CASSPSGGGYTF
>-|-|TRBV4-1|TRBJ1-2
TGCGCCAGCAGCCAAGAAGGTTTTTTTGACAGGTCTGGCTACACCTTC
CASSQEGFFDRSGYTF
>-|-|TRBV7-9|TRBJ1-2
TGTGCCAGCAGCTCCCCCGGGACACAATATGGCTACACCTTC
CASSSPGTQYGYTF
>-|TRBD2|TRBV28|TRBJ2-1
TGTGCCAGCAGGTCAACTAGCGGGAAGACCTACAATGAGCAGTTCTTC
CASRSTSGKTYNEQFF
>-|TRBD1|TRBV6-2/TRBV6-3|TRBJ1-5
TGTGCCAGCAGTTACCCTTCGGACAGGGGGCACAATCAGCCCCAGCATTTT
CASSYPSDRGHNQPQHF
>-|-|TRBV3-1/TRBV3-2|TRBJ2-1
TGTGCCAGCAGCTTCGACAGGGCCCGGGGGAATGAGCAGTTCTTC
CASSFDRARGNEQFF
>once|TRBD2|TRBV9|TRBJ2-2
TGTGCCAGCAGCGTAATACTAGCGGGAGTCCGGGAGCTGTTTTTT
CASSVILAGVRELFF
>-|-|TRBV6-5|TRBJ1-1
TGTGCCAGCAGCGGGGGGCAGTCAACTTTCTTT
CASSGGQSTFF
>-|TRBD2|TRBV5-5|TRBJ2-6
TGTGCCAGCAGCCCCCCAGGGAGGGCTGGGGCCAACGTCCTGACTTTC
CASSPPGRAGANVLTF
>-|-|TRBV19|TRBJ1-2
TGTGCCAGTACCTCCCAAGTCGTGGCGGCTAACTATGGCTACACCTTC
CASTSQVVAANYGYTF
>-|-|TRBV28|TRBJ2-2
TGTGCCAGCAGTTTCCTTATTCTATGGGGGCAGAAAGTAACCGGGGAGCTGTTTTTT
CASSFLILWGQKVTGELFF
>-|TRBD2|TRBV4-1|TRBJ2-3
TGCGCCAGCAGCCCCCTGCCCGGGACTAGCGTAAAAGATACGCAGTATTTT
CASSPLPGTSVKDTQYF
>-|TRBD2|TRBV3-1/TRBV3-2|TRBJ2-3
TGTGCCAGCAGCCAAGATCAGGCTAGCGGGGGCCGCTCAGATACGCAGTATTTT
CASSQDQASGGRSDTQYF
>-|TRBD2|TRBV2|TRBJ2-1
TGTGCCAGCAAAAAAAGACTAGCGGGATCTGCCGTCAGAACCGGGTCTGAGCAGTTCTTC
CASKKRLAGSAVRTGSEQFF
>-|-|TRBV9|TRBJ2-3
TGTGCCAGCAGCGTAACCGGAGATACGCAGTATTTT
CASSVTGDTQYF
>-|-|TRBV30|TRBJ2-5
TGTGCCGGAACTAGACTAGTTGGAGAGACCCAGTACTTC
CAGTRLVGETQYF
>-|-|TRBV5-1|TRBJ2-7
TGCGCCAGCAGCTTGGGGGGAAACGACAGGCAGTACTTC
CASSLGGNDRQYF
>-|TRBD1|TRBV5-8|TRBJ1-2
TGTGCCAGCAGACCTACAGGGGTTCGCGGCTACACCTTC
CASRPTGVRGYTF
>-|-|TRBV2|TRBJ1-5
TGTGCCAGCAGTGATAGACACCAGTCTCAGCCCCAGCATTTT
CASSDRHQSQPQHF
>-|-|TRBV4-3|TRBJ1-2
TGCGCCAGCAGCCAAGATACGCAGGGGAACTATGGCTACACCTTC
CASSQDTQGNYGYTF
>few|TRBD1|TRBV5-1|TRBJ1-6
TGCGCCAGCAGCTCGGGACAGGGAAGTTCACCCCTCCACTTT
CASSSGQGSSPLHF
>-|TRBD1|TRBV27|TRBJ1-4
TGTGCCAGCAGTCCAGGACCGGGACAGGGCGAAAAACTGTTTTTT
CASSPGPGQGEKLFF
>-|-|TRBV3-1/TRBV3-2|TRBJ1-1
TGTGCCAGCAGCCAAGACCCGCAGATCATCGCTGAAGCTTTCTTT
CASSQDPQIIAEAFF
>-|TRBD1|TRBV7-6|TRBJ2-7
TGTGCCAGCAGCCCTGGGACAGCAACCTACGAGCAGTACTTC
CASSPGTATYEQYF
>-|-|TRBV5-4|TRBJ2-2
TGTGCCAGCAGCTCCGCCGGGACTGGGTTGGGGGAGCTGTTTTTT
CASSSAGTGLGELFF